Listed here are 23 T cell receptor beta chains from one sample, sequenced in a study of OX40 agonist ivuxolimab in advanced cancers. Data came from immunoSEQ multiplex PCR; TCRdb stores just in-frame clones and leaves some out. The repertoire includes over 100,000 clones, 93% of them detected once, and 0.15% to 0.17% sits in the top ten. Sequenced here: CD4+ or CD8+ T cells sorted from blood, sampled in a trial of the OX40 agonist ivuxolimab. The receptors were gathered from an adult with an advanced solid tumor such as melanoma, head and neck, liver or kidney cancer.

The V and J genes are TRBV7-9 and TRBJ1-5; TRBD1 matches at 7 bases. V lost 3 bases to trimming and J lost 7 bases; unmatched junction nucleotides: 6. Germline values: CDR1 SEHNR, CDR2 FQNEAQ (reference sequence). This CDR3 region has 14 residues. The chain's CDR3 is CASSFDRDRQPQHF. As DNA, the CDR3 is TGTGCCAGCAGCTTCGACAGGGATCGGCAGCCCCAGCATTTT.

The chain couples TRBV9 to TRBJ2-4, with D uncertain. The V gene lost 4 bases and the J gene lost 10 bases, with 18 bases spanning the gap. The CDR3 loop spans 14 amino acids. CDR1 and CDR2 (germline): SGDLS, YYNGEE. CDR3 nucleotide sequence: TGTGCCAGCAGCACCAGCCTCCTGCCTCATATTCAGTACTTC. This gives the protein CASSTSLLPHIQYF.

J is TRBJ2-1 and V is TRBV9, with 13 nucleotides matching TRBD2. The CDR3 runs 16 residues. Per germline, CDR1 SGDLS and CDR2 YYNGEE. After removal of 5 bases from V and 4 bases from J, the junction contained 6 bases not matched to a gene. The CDR3 coding sequence is TGTGCCAGCAGTGCCAGACTAGCGGGGGGATACAATGAGCAGTTCTTC. Protein sequence: CASSARLAGGYNEQFF.

CDR3 sequence (DNA): TGTGCTAGTGGTTTGGTACTGAACAATGAGCAGTTCTTC. Its protein is CASGLVLNNEQFF. The chain recombines TRBV12-5 with TRBJ2-1; D uncertain. Per the germline V gene, CDR1 is LGHNT and CDR2 is FRNRAP. The CDR3 length is 13 residues. V gave up 0 bases and J gave up 5 bases, with 5 bases separating them.

The chain recombines TRBV6-6 with TRBJ1-5; D remains unclear. The V and J ends lost 2 bases and 1 base respectively, with 12 bases between them. The germline V gene has CDR1 MNHNY and CDR2 SVGAGI (reference sequence). The CDR3 is 16 residues long. The CDR3 DNA sequence: TGTGCCAGCAGTTACCGGCGACACCCAAGCAATCAGCCCCAGCATTTT. Residues: CASSYRRHPSNQPQHF.

The rearrangement uses TRBV7-6 and TRBJ2-2; no definite D call. The germline V gene encodes CDR1 SGHVS and CDR2 FNYEAQ. The CDR3 is 15 residues long. Trimming shortened V by 1 base and J by 3 bases, and 9 bases separated the two germline ends. The CDR3 bases are TGTGCCAGCAGCTTAGTTTCGAGCTACACCGGGGAGCTGTTTTTT. The encoded protein is CASSLVSSYTGELFF.

The rearrangement joins TRBV5-5 to TRBJ1-3; 8 nucleotides agree with TRBD1. This CDR3 comprises 16 residues. V trimming: 4 bases; J trimming: 0 bases; junction bases outside the gene matches: 6. Germline V CDR1 and CDR2: SGHKS, YYEKEE (reference sequence). The CDR3 nucleotides are TGTGCCAGCAGCCGACAGGGGATATACTCTGGAAACACCATATATTTT. This gives the protein CASSRQGIYSGNTIYF.

V gene TRBV6-6 combines with J gene TRBJ2-3; D call uncertain. Between the trimmed V and J ends, which lost 8 bases and 3 bases, there was a span of 18 bases. Germline V gives CDR1 MNHNY, CDR2 SVGAGI (reference sequence). The CDR3 contains 15 residues. The CDR3 DNA reads TGTGCCAGCTCGTGGTCGGACCGAAGTACAGATACGCAGTATTTT. This encodes CASSWSDRSTDTQYF.

The rearrangement links TRBV7-2 to TRBJ2-1; TRBD2 matches at 9 bases. This CDR3 contains 16 residues. V trimming: 4 bases; J trimming: 4 bases; junction bases outside the gene matches: 8. The germline V gene encodes CDR1 SGHTA and CDR2 FQGNSA. The CDR3 bases are TGTGCCAGCAGCTGGAGCGGGAGGAGGTCGTACAATGAGCAGTTCTTC. Protein product: CASSWSGRRSYNEQFF.

CDR3 bases: TGTGCCAGCAGTTTCGGGGGACTCTCCTACGAGCAGTACTTC. It is translated as CASSFGGLSYEQYF. This rearrangement joins TRBV28 to TRBJ2-7; possible D gene TRBD2, 6 bases. Germline V CDR1 and CDR2: MDHEN, SYDVKM. The V end was cut by 3 bases, the J end by 0 bases, with 9 bases between. The CDR3 totals 14 residues. Based on the CDR3 plus reference TRBV28 and TRBJ2-7, the full variable domain is DVKVTQSSRYLVKRTGEKVFLECVQDMDHENMFWYRQDPGLGLRLIYFSYDVKMKEKGDIPEGYSVSREKKERFSLILESASTNQTSMYLCASSFGGLSYEQYFGPGTRLTVT.

CDR3 residues: CASSLQGRWDEQYF. DNA for the CDR3: TGCGCCAGCAGCTTGCAGGGGCGTTGGGACGAGCAGTACTTC. The gene calls are TRBV5-1 and TRBJ2-7; TRBD1 might be the D (6 bases). The germline CDR1 and CDR2 sequences are SGHRS and YFSETQ. The CDR3 has 14 amino acids. Trimming pared 1 base from V and 5 bases from J, leaving 13 bases between.

The V gene is TRBV7-6, the J gene TRBJ2-5; D is possibly TRBD2 (6 bases). Germline lookup yields CDR1 SGHVS and CDR2 FNYEAQ. CDR3 size: 15 residues. V shed 1 base and J shed 2 bases, with 11 bases lying between them. In DNA, the CDR3 is TGTGCCAGCAGCTTAGTCGGGACTCCACAAGAGACCCAGTACTTC. Translation gives CASSLVGTPQETQYF.

The rearrangement joins TRBV19 to TRBJ1-3; D is ambiguous. This CDR3 comprises 15 residues. Germline-derived CDR1 and CDR2 are LNHDA and SQIVND (reference sequence). The V gene lost 3 bases and the J gene lost 0 bases, with 9 bases spanning the gap. The CDR3, as DNA: TGTGCCAGTAGTATCGGGCAAAACTCTGGAAACACCATATATTTT. This encodes CASSIGQNSGNTIYF.

J is TRBJ2-1 and V is TRBV4-3, with D unresolved. Germline V gene lookup returns CDR1 LGHNA and CDR2 YSLEER. V was trimmed by 0 bases and J by 6 bases, leaving 6 bases between them. The CDR3 sequence is 13 residues long. The CDR3 protein is CASSQDQVNEQFF. CDR3 nucleotides: TGCGCCAGCAGCCAAGATCAGGTCAATGAGCAGTTCTTC.

The rearrangement uses TRBV18 and TRBJ2-7, with 10 bases that match TRBD1. CDR1 is KGHSH, CDR2 LQKENI, per germline. The CDR3 covers 13 residues. The V segment lost 5 bases and the J segment 5 bases; nucleotides outside the gene matches: 3. The CDR3 sequence: CASSSGQGNEQYF. The CDR3 DNA is TGTGCCAGCTCATCGGGACAGGGGAACGAGCAGTACTTC. Variable domain in full (rest from reference TRBV18 and TRBJ2-7): NAGVMQNPRHLVRRRGQEARLRCSPMKGHSHVYWYRQLPEEGLKFMVYLQKENIIDESGMPKERFSAEFPKEGPSILRIQQVVRGDSAAYFCASSSGQGNEQYFGPGTRLTVT.

This clone was picked up one time. V is TRBV7-9 and J is TRBJ2-1; 7 bases are a match to TRBD2. The CDR3 contains 16 residues. After removal of 4 bases from V and 3 bases from J, the junction contained 9 bases not matched to a gene. From germline, CDR1 is SEHNR and CDR2 FQNEAQ (reference sequence). In DNA form, the CDR3 reads TGTGCCAGCAGCTATTCTAGCGGACCGCTCTACAATGAGCAGTTCTTC. Amino acids: CASSYSSGPLYNEQFF.

This clone was seen a single time. CDR3 residues: CASSFRSNYGYTF. CDR3 DNA sequence: TGTGCCAGCAGTTTTCGTTCGAACTATGGCTACACCTTC. The chain recombines TRBV27 with TRBJ1-2; no reliable D call. Trimming stripped 3 bases from V and 2 bases from J, with 7 bases between. CDR1 and CDR2 (germline): MNHEY, SMNVEV (reference sequence). The CDR3 has 13 amino acids.

This chain's CDR3 is CASRETSVYGYTF. The CDR3 region has the DNA TGCGCCAGCAGGGAGACCTCAGTTTACGGCTACACCTTC. The V and J genes are TRBV5-1 and TRBJ1-2; D is unresolved. This CDR3 is 13 amino acids long. Per germline, CDR1 SGHRS and CDR2 YFSETQ. V was clipped by 5 bases and J by 8 bases, with 16 bases between them.

This chain connects TRBV7-2 to TRBJ2-1; 11 nucleotides align to TRBD2. CDR3 length: 17 amino acids. V lost 3 bases to trimming and J lost 6 bases; unmatched junction nucleotides: 10. The germline gives CDR1 SGHTA, CDR2 FQGNSA. CDR3 DNA: TGTGCCAGCAGCTTCCCTAAGACTAGCGGGACGGGCAATGAGCAGTTCTTC. It encodes CASSFPKTSGTGNEQFF.

With regard to this clone: The same CDR3 can be traced to other DNA sequences in this sample. The V gene is TRBV28, the J gene TRBJ1-3; no clear D gene. The CDR3 is 12 amino acids. V lost 6 bases and J 4 bases, leaving 7 bases between the germline ends. Germline lookup yields CDR1 MDHEN and CDR2 SYDVKM. As DNA, the CDR3 is TGTGCCAGCAGCCTCCGCGGAAACACCATATATTTT. It is translated as CASSLRGNTIYF.

The V call is TRBV27, the J call TRBJ1-1, with TRBD1 as a possible D gene (5 bases). Germline loops: CDR1 MNHEY, CDR2 SMNVEV (reference sequence). The CDR3 runs 15 residues. The ends were cut back, 3 bases at V and 5 bases at J, with 16 bases in the middle. Here the CDR3 DNA reads TGTGCCAGCAGTTTCGGGCCGGGGGTGAGTACTGAAGCTTTCTTT. Translation: CASSFGPGVSTEAFF.

The gene calls are TRBV6-1 and TRBJ1-5; D ambiguous. Trimming cost V 2 bases and J 4 bases, with 9 bases left between them. The CDR3 extends over 14 amino acids. CDR1 is MNHNS and CDR2 is SASEGT in the germline V gene. The DNA of the CDR3 is TGTGCCAGCAGTGAAACATGGAAAAATCAGCCCCAGCATTTT. Amino acid sequence: CASSETWKNQPQHF.

The CDR3 is CASNIRGELFF. The CDR3 DNA sequence: TGTGCCAGCAATATAAGGGGGGAGCTGTTTTTT. V gene TRBV25-1 combines with J gene TRBJ2-2, with no clear D. Germline CDR1 is MGHDK and CDR2 is SYGVNS. The CDR3 loop spans 11 amino acids. The ends were cut back, 7 bases at V and 8 bases at J, with 8 bases in the middle.